The 5 T cell receptor beta chains below were found in one sample sequenced in a study of neurological immune-mediated disorders (dated by TCRdb to the late 2010s). Library method: 5' RACE. Reads for this sample came from an Illumina HiSeq 2500. TCRdb reanalyzed the raw reads on its own, using fastp at Q25 for trimming and MiXCR for clone calling, and kept in-frame beta chains. One record per CDR3 amino acid sequence lists the most common genes and DNA. The sample data list fewer than 30,000 distinct CDR3 sequences, and around an eighth of these were observed just once. The ten largest clones represent about an eighth of the sample. The specimen was PBMCs. These receptors were taken from a woman aged 55 to 70 with HTLV-1-associated myelopathy (HAM/TSP).

This clonotype was seen repeatedly, ten times or more. The V and J genes are TRBV5-1 and TRBJ2-1; 8 bases fit TRBD2. Germline-derived CDR1 and CDR2 are SGHRS and YFSETQ. The V segment lost 4 bases and the J segment 1 base; nucleotides outside the gene matches: 4. The length of the CDR3 is 15 residues. DNA for the CDR3: TGCGCCAGCAGCCCGGGAGGGAGGTCCTACAATGAGCAGTTCTTC. It encodes CASSPGGRSYNEQFF.

This clonotype was seen at least ten times. V is TRBV6-5 and J is TRBJ1-5, with D maybe TRBD1 (5 bases). Germline V CDR1 and CDR2: MNHEY, SVGAGI. V shed 5 bases and J shed 2 bases, with 10 bases lying between them. This CDR3 contains 14 residues. CDR3 nucleotide sequence: TGTGCCAGCAGTACAGGTAATGGCAATCAGCCCCAGCATTTT. Translated: CASSTGNGNQPQHF.

This clonotype was counted ten times or more. The gene calls are TRBV5-1 and TRBJ2-3, with TRBD2 identical over 11 bases. CDR3 size: 17 residues. V dropped 0 bases and J dropped 5; count of bases not matched to a gene: 8. From germline, CDR1 is SGHRS and CDR2 YFSETQ. The CDR3 DNA reads TGCGCCAGCAGCTTGGCAACTAGCGGGAGTGTTGTAGATACGCAGTATTTT. It yields the protein CASSLATSGSVVDTQYF. Full variable domain (outside the CDR3, taken from reference TRBV5-1 and TRBJ2-3): KAGVTQTPRYLIKTRGQQVTLSCSPISGHRSVSWYQQTPGQGLQFLFEYFSETQRNKGNFPGRFSGRQFSNSRSEMNVSTLELGDSALYLCASSLATSGSVVDTQYFGPGTRLTVL.

There are many counts of this clonotype. The CDR3, as DNA: TGTGCCAGCTCACCAGCCCGGACTAGCAACGAGCAGTACTTC. Translating it yields CASSPARTSNEQYF. The chain has TRBV18 and TRBJ2-7, with 8 bases aligning to TRBD2. CDR1 and CDR2 from the germline V gene are KGHSH and LQKENI. Trimming cost V 2 bases and J 5 bases; bases outside gene matches: 5. The CDR3 covers 14 residues.

This clonotype has ten or more counts. This CDR3 is CASSQDGSGGYNEQFF. CDR3 sequence (DNA): TGTGCCAGCAGCCAAGATGGTAGCGGGGGCTACAATGAGCAGTTCTTC. V gene TRBV3-1 combines with J gene TRBJ2-1, with 9 bases identical to TRBD2. Germline V gene data show CDR1 as LGHDT and CDR2 as YNNKEL (reference sequence). This CDR3 region has 16 residues. J lost 3 bases, V lost 0 bases, and 3 bases had no gene match.